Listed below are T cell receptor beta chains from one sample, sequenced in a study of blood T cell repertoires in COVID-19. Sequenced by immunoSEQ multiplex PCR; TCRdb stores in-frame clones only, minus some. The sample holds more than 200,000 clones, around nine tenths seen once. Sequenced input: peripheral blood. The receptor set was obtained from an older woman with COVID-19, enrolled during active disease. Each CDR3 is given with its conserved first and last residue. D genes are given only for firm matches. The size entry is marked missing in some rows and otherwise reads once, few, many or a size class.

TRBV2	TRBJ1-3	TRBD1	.	CASQGQPSGNTIYF	TGTGCCAGCCAGGGACAGCCCTCTGGAAACACCATATATTTT
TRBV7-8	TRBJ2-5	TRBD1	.	CASSPGQQQETQYF	TGTGCCAGCAGCCCGGGACAGCAACAAGAGACCCAGTACTTC
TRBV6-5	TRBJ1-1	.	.	CASSYSTGILTEAFF	TGTGCCAGCAGTTACTCTACAGGTATCCTCACTGAAGCTTTCTTT
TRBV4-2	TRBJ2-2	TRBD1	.	CASSLPGQGASGELFF	TGTGCCAGCAGCCTACCGGGACAGGGGGCCTCCGGGGAGCTGTTTTTT
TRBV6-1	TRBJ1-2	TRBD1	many	CASSDWTGPNYGYTF	TGTGCCAGCAGTGATTGGACAGGGCCGAACTATGGCTACACCTTC
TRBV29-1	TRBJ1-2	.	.	CSVGQVSNYGYTF	TGCAGCGTTGGTCAGGTTTCTAACTATGGCTACACCTTC
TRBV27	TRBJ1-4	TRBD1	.	CASSLLRVGGTGGMAREKLFF	TGTGCCAGCAGTTTACTGAGGGTGGGTGGGACAGGGGGTATGGCGCGTGAAAAACTGTTTTTT
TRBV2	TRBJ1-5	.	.	CASSLTAGVVPQHF	TGTGCCAGCTCCCTGACAGCGGGAGTTGTGCCCCAGCATTTT
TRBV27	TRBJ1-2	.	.	CASSPLTGSSYGYTF	TGTGCCAGCAGTCCCCTGACGGGGTCGTCCTATGGCTACACCTTC
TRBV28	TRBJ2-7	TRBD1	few	CASSEQGKGYEQYF	TGTGCCAGCAGCGAACAGGGGAAAGGGTACGAGCAGTACTTC
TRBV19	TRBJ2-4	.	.	CAASPRHDLAKNIQYF	TGTGCCGCCTCGCCGAGACACGACCTAGCCAAAAACATTCAGTACTTC
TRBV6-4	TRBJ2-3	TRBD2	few	CASSDSLAPEDTQYF	TGTGCCAGCAGTGACTCACTAGCGCCCGAGGATACGCAGTATTTT
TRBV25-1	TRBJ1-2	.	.	CASSESGRTGGYTF	TGTGCCAGCAGTGAATCGGGCAGGACTGGGGGCTACACCTTC
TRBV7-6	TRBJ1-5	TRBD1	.	CASSLQGGRSQPQHF	TGTGCCAGCAGCTTACAGGGGGGTAGGAGCCAGCCCCAGCATTTT
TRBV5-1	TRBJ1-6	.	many	CASSLVGGVTLHF	TGCGCCAGCAGCTTGGTGGGAGGGGTAACCCTCCACTTT
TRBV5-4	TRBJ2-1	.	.	CASSLLGGLSYNEQFF	TGTGCCAGCAGCTTGTTGGGGGGTCTAAGCTACAATGAGCAGTTCTTC
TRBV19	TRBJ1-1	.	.	CASSIVRGRRTEAFF	TGTGCCAGTAGTATAGTGCGGGGGCGACGCACTGAAGCTTTCTTT
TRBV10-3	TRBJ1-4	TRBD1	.	CAISESWTGEKLFF	TGTGCCATCAGTGAGTCATGGACAGGTGAAAAACTGTTTTTT
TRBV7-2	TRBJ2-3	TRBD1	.	CASSLRGQGGDTQYF	TGTGCCAGCAGCCTCCGAGGACAGGGAGGAGATACGCAGTATTTT
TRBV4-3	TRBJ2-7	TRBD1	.	CASSQFLDRDHTREQYF	TGCGCCAGCAGCCAATTCTTAGACAGGGATCATACGAGGGAGCAGTACTTC
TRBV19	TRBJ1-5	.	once	CASSTTGNNQPQHF	TGTGCCAGTAGTACCACCGGGAATAATCAGCCCCAGCATTTT
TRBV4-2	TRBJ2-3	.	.	CASSQDGVQVIGTASTDTQYF	TGTGCCAGCAGCCAAGACGGGGTCCAGGTAATTGGAACAGCTAGCACAGATACGCAGTATTTT
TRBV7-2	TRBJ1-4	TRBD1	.	CASSPDRDRREKLFF	TGTGCCAGCAGCCCAGACCGGGACAGACGTGAAAAACTGTTTTTT
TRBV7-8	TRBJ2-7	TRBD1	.	CASSMIMTIGTGGEQYF	TGTGCCAGCAGCATGATCATGACCATCGGGACAGGGGGCGAGCAGTACTTC
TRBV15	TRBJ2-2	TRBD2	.	CATRGGLNTGELFF	TGTGCCACCCGGGGGGGGTTGAACACCGGGGAGCTGTTTTTT
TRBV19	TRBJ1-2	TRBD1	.	CASSRPDREGWGYTF	TGTGCCAGTAGTAGGCCCGACAGGGAAGGATGGGGCTACACCTTC
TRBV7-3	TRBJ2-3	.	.	CASSPRRGFGADTQYF	TGTGCCAGCAGCCCACGTCGGGGATTCGGAGCAGATACGCAGTATTTT